This TCR beta chain was obtained from a study of read filtering for tumor transcriptome and immune sequencing. Study-level findings and limits: Compared with RNA-seq, IR-seq gave much higher clonotype depth and reliability.

Germline V gene lookup returns CDR1 MDHEN and CDR2 SYDVKM. Germline trimming cut 6 bases from V and 1 base from J; bases unmatched to any gene: 4. The length of the CDR3 is 15 residues. The sample holds many counts of this clonotype. Its specificity is not known. This library used about 400 ng RNA and molecular barcoded adaptors spanning alpha/delta and beta/gamma chains. TCRdb re-called the reads through MiXCR, storing one row per CDR3 protein. The top ten clones hold 15% of a sample with 45,000 to 55,000 distinct CDR3 sequences, around a fifth of them seen once. The V call is TRBV28, the J call TRBJ2-3, with 10 positions matching TRBD2. This TCR came from a donor at least 40 years old with multiple myeloma. The sample comprised a population of CD138-negative cells sorted from bone marrow. CDR3 amino acids: CASRTSGRGTDTQYF. Written as DNA, the CDR3 is TGTGCCAGCAGGACGAGCGGGAGGGGCACAGATACGCAGTATTTT.